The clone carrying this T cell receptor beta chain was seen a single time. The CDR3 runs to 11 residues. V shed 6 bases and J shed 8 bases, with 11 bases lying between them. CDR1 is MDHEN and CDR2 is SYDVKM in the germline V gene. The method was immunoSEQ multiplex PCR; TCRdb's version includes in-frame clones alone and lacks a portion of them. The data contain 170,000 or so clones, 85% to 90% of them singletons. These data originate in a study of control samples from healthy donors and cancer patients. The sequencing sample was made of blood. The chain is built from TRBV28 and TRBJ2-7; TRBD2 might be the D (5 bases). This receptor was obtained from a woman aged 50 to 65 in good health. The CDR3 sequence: CASRDYRQQYF. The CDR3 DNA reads TGTGCCAGCAGAGACTATAGACAGCAGTACTTC.